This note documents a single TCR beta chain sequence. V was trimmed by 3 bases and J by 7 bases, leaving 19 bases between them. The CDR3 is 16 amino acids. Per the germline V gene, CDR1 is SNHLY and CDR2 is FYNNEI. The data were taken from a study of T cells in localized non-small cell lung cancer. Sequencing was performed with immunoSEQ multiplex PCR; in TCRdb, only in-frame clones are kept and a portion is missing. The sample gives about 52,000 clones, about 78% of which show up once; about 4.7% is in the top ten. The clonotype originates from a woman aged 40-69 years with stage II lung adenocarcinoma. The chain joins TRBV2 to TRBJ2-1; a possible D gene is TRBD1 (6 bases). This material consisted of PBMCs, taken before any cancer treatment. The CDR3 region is CASSEISGGVGNEQFF. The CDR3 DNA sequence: TGTGCCAGCAGTGAGATCAGTGGGGGCGTGGGTAATGAGCAGTTCTTC. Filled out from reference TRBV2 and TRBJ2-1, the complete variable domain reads EPEVTQTPSHQVTQMGQEVILRCVPISNHLYFYWYRQILGQKVEFLVSFYNNEISEKSEIFDDQFSVERPDGSNFTLKIRSTKLEDSAMYFCASSEISGGVGNEQFFGPGTRLTVL.